Listed below are T cell receptor beta chains from one sample, sequenced in a study of identical twins. Using its own MiXCR run on the 5' RACE reads, TCRdb lists one record per CDR3 protein. The sample consists of about 890,000 distinct CDR3 sequences, 12% of them appearing once. These records were also assigned to another study, of yellow fever vaccine responses in identical twins.

The sample comprised PBMCs. These receptors came from a woman aged 18 to 35 in good health. CDR3s include the opening cysteine and the closing phenylalanine or tryptophan. D genes are given only for firm matches. Clone size is stated in some rows and not others, as once, few, many or a class when expanded.

V	D	J	size	length	CDR3	DNA
TRBV5-1	.	TRBJ2-2	.	14	CASSKGENTGELFF	TGCGCCAGCAGCAAGGGCGAGAACACCGGGGAGCTGTTTTTT
TRBV25-1	.	TRBJ2-7	.	12	CASSEFQSGQYF	TGTGCCAGCAGTGAATTCCAAAGCGGGCAGTACTTC
TRBV21-1	.	TRBJ1-1	few	16	CASSKGRRGVNTEAFF	TGTGCCAGCAGCAAAGGGAGAAGAGGCGTGAACACTGAAGCTTTCTTT
TRBV12-3/TRBV12-4	TRBD1	TRBJ2-3	many	15	CASSDGAGGTDTQYF	TGTGCCAGCAGTGACGGGGCAGGGGGTACAGATACGCAGTATTTT
TRBV5-1	.	TRBJ2-7	many	13	CASSINRDYEQYF	TGCGCCAGCAGCATAAACCGGGACTACGAGCAGTACTTC
TRBV5-1	.	TRBJ2-2	.	15	CASSDVGVEAGELFF	TGCGCCAGCAGCGACGTGGGAGTAGAGGCCGGGGAGCTGTTTTTT
TRBV6-5	TRBD1	TRBJ1-5	few	15	CASSYRTGSSQPQHF	TGTGCCAGCAGTTACAGGACAGGGAGTAGTCAGCCCCAGCATTTT
TRBV5-6	.	TRBJ2-1	.	16	CASSLLATAIYNEQFF	TGTGCCAGCAGCTTACTCGCGACAGCAATCTACAATGAGCAGTTCTTC
TRBV11-2	TRBD2	TRBJ2-5	.	19	CASSLGQGLAGVWQETQYF	TGTGCCAGCAGCTTGGGCCAGGGACTAGCGGGAGTGTGGCAAGAGACCCAGTACTTC
TRBV7-8	TRBD1	TRBJ1-2	.	15	CASSFRDSSIYGYTF	TGTGCCAGCAGCTTCCGGGACAGCTCCATCTATGGCTACACCTTC
TRBV20-1	.	TRBJ1-1	few	15	CSARDGRLMNTEAFF	TGCAGTGCTAGAGACGGCAGACTTATGAACACTGAAGCTTTCTTT
TRBV28	.	TRBJ2-5	.	15	CASSFQGSIQETQYF	TGTGCCAGCAGTTTTCAGGGGTCCATACAAGAGACCCAGTACTTC
TRBV28	.	TRBJ1-1	many	13	CASKVTGTTEAFF	TGTGCCAGCAAAGTCACAGGAACCACTGAAGCTTTCTTT
TRBV24-1	TRBD2	TRBJ2-3	.	17	CATSDLPTSGGTDTQYF	TGTGCCACCAGTGATTTGCCGACTAGCGGAGGCACAGATACGCAGTATTTT
TRBV20-1	.	TRBJ2-4	few	14	CSGGRGSAKNIQYF	TGCAGTGGGGGACGGGGTTCAGCCAAAAACATTCAGTACTTC
TRBV3-1	.	TRBJ2-5	few	17	CASSARQILRTTETQYF	TGTGCCAGCAGCGCCAGACAGATTTTGAGGACTACAGAGACCCAGTACTTC
TRBV11-1	.	TRBJ1-1	many	18	CASSPGWGRNLYDTEAFF	TGTGCCAGCAGCCCAGGTTGGGGTCGGAATCTATATGACACTGAAGCTTTCTTT
TRBV6-6	.	TRBJ1-2	few	13	CASSNTPVVGYTF	TGTGCCAGCAGTAATACTCCGGTTGTGGGCTACACCTTC
TRBV19	.	TRBJ1-1	many	11	CSTYENTEAFF	TGTTCGACCTATGAGAACACTGAAGCTTTCTTT
TRBV20-1	TRBD2	TRBJ2-1	.	14	CSAPGLAGGTEQFF	TGCAGTGCCCCGGGACTAGCGGGGGGGACCGAGCAGTTCTTC
TRBV18	.	TRBJ2-7	.	14	CASSQLGRYYEQYF	TGTGCCAGCTCCCAACTGGGGCGGTACTACGAGCAGTACTTC
TRBV29-1	.	TRBJ2-7	.	12	CSVGLGTYEQYF	TGCAGCGTTGGATTGGGTACCTACGAGCAGTACTTC
TRBV19	.	TRBJ1-5	.	14	CASRVRGANQPQHF	TGTGCCAGTAGAGTAAGGGGTGCCAATCAGCCCCAGCATTTT
TRBV6-5	.	TRBJ1-4	few	14	CASSYAEEIGKLFF	TGTGCCAGCAGTTACGCGGAGGAAATAGGAAAACTGTTTTTT
TRBV5-1	TRBD2	TRBJ2-1	few	16	CASSPLSGGQYNEQFF	TGCGCCAGCAGCCCACTCAGCGGGGGGCAATACAATGAGCAGTTCTTC
TRBV6-4	TRBD2	TRBJ2-1	.	16	CASSLTSGGGINEQFF	TGTGCCAGCAGTTTGACTAGCGGGGGGGGAATCAATGAGCAGTTCTTC
TRBV20-1	.	TRBJ2-1	many	16	CSASGGYDFAGNEQFF	TGCAGTGCTAGCGGCGGGTATGATTTTGCGGGAAATGAGCAGTTCTTC
TRBV28	TRBD1	TRBJ2-7	once	13	CAISLLGQGEQYF	TGTGCCATCAGTTTACTTGGACAGGGCGAGCAGTACTTC
TRBV15	TRBD2	TRBJ2-1	many	17	CATSRGWTSGSGNEQFF	TGTGCCACCAGCAGAGGCTGGACTAGCGGGAGTGGTAATGAGCAGTTCTTC
TRBV7-9	TRBD1	TRBJ1-6	.	16	CASSLSTGGDNSPLHF	TGTGCCAGCAGCTTATCGACAGGGGGAGATAATTCACCCCTCCACTTT
TRBV12-3/TRBV12-4	.	TRBJ1-2	few	13	CASSLTRLGGYTF	TGTGCCAGCAGTTTGACCCGCCTCGGTGGCTACACCTTC
TRBV3-1	TRBD2	TRBJ2-7	.	18	CASSQRVLAGGLMHEQYF	TGTGCCAGCAGCCAAAGGGTGCTAGCGGGAGGGTTAATGCACGAGCAGTACTTC
TRBV20-1	.	TRBJ1-2	.	13	CSASTGVFDGYTF	TGCAGTGCTAGCACCGGGGTATTTGACGGCTACACCTTC
TRBV10-2	.	TRBJ2-2	few	15	CASSEAEANTGELFF	TGCGCCAGCAGTGAGGCGGAGGCGAACACCGGGGAGCTGTTTTTT
TRBV15	TRBD2	TRBJ2-7	.	15	CATSSDTSGSYEQYF	TGTGCCACCAGCAGCGATACTAGCGGGAGCTACGAGCAGTACTTC
TRBV6-1	.	TRBJ2-7	few	15	CASSENGLPSYEQYF	TGTGCCAGCAGTGAAAACGGACTTCCCTCCTACGAGCAGTACTTC